The present TCR beta chain was sequenced within a study of blood T cell repertoires in COVID-19. About the research overall: Spain, Italy and the United States supplied samples that represented acute and convalescent COVID-19. PBMCs, B-cell-depleted T cells, or T cells provided the cDNA or gDNA that made up the material.

Germline V CDR1 and CDR2: SNHLY, FYNNEI. The length of the CDR3 is 11 residues. V lost 7 bases, J lost 6 bases, and 9 bases lay in between. In the study's own analysis: Nucleated cell number was recorded as an estimate derived from reference gene primer amplification. The protocol was immunoSEQ multiplex PCR, while the TCRdb copy is restricted to in-frame clones and leaves out a portion. D and trimming come from the DNA, and the V and J calls and clone size come from that table. The table includes 35,000 to 45,000 clones, 89% detected once. The V and J genes are TRBV2 and TRBJ1-2; TRBD1 is a possible D gene (5 bases). The TCR was taken from a human donor in a cohort sampled during active COVID-19. Specimen: peripheral blood. The CDR3: CASTGKDGYTF. As DNA, the CDR3 is TGTGCCAGCACAGGGAAGGATGGCTACACCTTC.